This record concerns one TCR beta chain sequence. As yet, its antigen is unknown. Per germline, CDR1 SSHAT and CDR2 FNYEAQ (reference sequence). Deletions cut 7 bases from V and 4 bases from J, with 16 bases between. This CDR3 region has 14 residues. These data are taken from a study of OX40 agonist ivuxolimab in advanced cancers. Study in general: Patients with prior anti-PD-1, anti-PD-L1 or anti-CTLA-4 therapy were eligible; 40% had some. Findings and caveats of the study: Doses of 0.1 to 3.0 mg/kg were accompanied by clonal expansion of CD4+ and CD8+ blood T cells by week 6.

Method: immunoSEQ multiplex PCR; TCRdb's copy keeps in-frame clones and lacks some. The sample yields tens of thousands of clones, around 86% seen once. This clonotype was sampled from an adult with an advanced solid tumor such as melanoma, head and neck, liver or kidney cancer. V and J are TRBV7-7 and TRBJ1-1, with a possible D match to TRBD1 (5 bases). The material sequenced was CD4+ or CD8+ T cells sorted from blood, taken in a trial of the OX40 agonist ivuxolimab. DNA for the CDR3: TGTGCCAGCAACCCGCGGGGGGAGAGCACTGAAGCTTTCTTT. Translated, it gives CASNPRGESTEAFF. Based on the CDR3 plus reference TRBV7-7 and TRBJ1-1, the full variable domain is GAGVSQSPRYKVTKRGQDVTLRCDPISSHATLYWYQQALGQGPEFLTYFNYEAQPDKSGLPSDRFSAERPEGSISTLTIQRTEQRDSAMYRCASNPRGESTEAFFGQGTRLTVV.